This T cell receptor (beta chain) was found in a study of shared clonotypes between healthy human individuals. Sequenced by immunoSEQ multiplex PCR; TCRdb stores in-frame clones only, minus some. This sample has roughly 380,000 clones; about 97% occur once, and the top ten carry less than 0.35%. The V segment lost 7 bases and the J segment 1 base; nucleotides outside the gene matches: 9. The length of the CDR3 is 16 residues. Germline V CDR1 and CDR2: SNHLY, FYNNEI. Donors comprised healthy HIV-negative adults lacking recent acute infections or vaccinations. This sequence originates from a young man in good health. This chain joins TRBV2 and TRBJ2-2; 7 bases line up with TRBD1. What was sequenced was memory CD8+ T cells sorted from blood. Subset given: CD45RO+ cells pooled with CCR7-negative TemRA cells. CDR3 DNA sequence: TGTGCCAGCAACCTGGGTAGGACAGGGAACACCGGGGAGCTGTTTTTT. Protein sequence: CASNLGRTGNTGELFF.